This paragraph reports one T cell receptor (beta chain). This entry belongs to a study of Ad26.COV2.S vaccination and SARS-CoV-2 variants. Germline loops: CDR1 LNHDA, CDR2 SQIVND (reference sequence). Trimming took off 6 bases at V and 1 base at J, with 6 bases between the two ends. This CDR3 spans 12 amino acids. Only in-frame clones appear in the TCRdb table, and some are missing; sequencing was by immunoSEQ multiplex PCR. This sample has under 500,000 clones, with about 90% found just once. Treatment noted: 19 received Ad26.COV2.S at low or high dose, single or two shots; five or six received placebo; per-sample allocation not given. Repertoires come from day 63 after the first vaccine or placebo injection.

The origin of this receptor is a person between 18 and 59 years old who received the Ad26.COV2.S COVID-19 vaccine or a placebo. V usage is TRBV19 and J usage is TRBJ2-5, with D maybe TRBD2 (5 bases). This specimen consisted of peripheral blood, obtained in a trial of Ad26.COV2.S vaccine versus placebo. Here the CDR3 reads CASSRGQETQYF. In DNA, the CDR3 is TGTGCCAGTAGCCGGGGCCAAGAGACCCAGTACTTC. Together with reference TRBV19 and TRBJ2-5, the CDR3 gives the full variable domain: DGGITQSPKYLFRKEGQNVTLSCEQNLNHDAMYWYRQDPGQGLRLIYYSQIVNDFQKGDIAEGYSVSREKKESFPLTVTSAQKNPTAFYLCASSRGQETQYFGPGTRLLVL.